Shown below are 29 T cell receptor beta chains from a single sample sequenced in a study of shared clonotypes between healthy human individuals. In the naive CD8 group, cells lacked CD45RO and were positively selected for CCR7, so terminally differentiated effector memory CD45RA+ cells were left out. The data were produced by immunoSEQ multiplex PCR, yet TCRdb's version contains in-frame clones alone and is incomplete. Of approximately 810,000 clones listed, 85% to 95% are singletons. Input material: naive CD8+ T cells sorted from blood. These TCRs come from a young man in good health.

This clone occurred once. The V call is TRBV28, the J call TRBJ1-4, with 9 bases identical to TRBD1. The germline V gene encodes CDR1 MDHEN and CDR2 SYDVKM. V lost 4 bases, J lost 8 bases, and 8 bases stayed unmatched. The CDR3 totals 15 residues. The CDR3 sequence: CASSWGRDRAEKLFF. CDR3 DNA: TGTGCCAGCAGTTGGGGACGGGACAGGGCAGAAAAACTGTTTTTT.

This chain joins TRBV27 and TRBJ2-2; 12 bases agree with TRBD2. V trimming: 3 bases; J trimming: 8 bases; junction bases outside the gene matches: 4. In germline, CDR1 is MNHEY, CDR2 SMNVEV (reference sequence). This CDR3 has 15 amino acids. This chain's CDR3 is CASSFLAGGVGELFF. The CDR3 DNA reads TGTGCCAGCAGTTTTCTAGCGGGAGGGGTTGGGGAGCTGTTTTTT.

DNA for the CDR3: TGCAGCGCCCTTCTTCTCCGCCGGGACAGGCCGTCCTACGAGCAGTACTTC. This sequence encodes CSALLLRRDRPSYEQYF. The V gene is TRBV29-1, the J gene TRBJ2-7; 8 bases align to TRBD1. The CDR3 loop spans 17 amino acids. With V trimmed by 7 bases and J by 1 base, 18 bases remained unmatched. Germline V gene lookup returns CDR1 SQVTM and CDR2 ANQGSEA.

V is TRBV6-5 and J is TRBJ2-1, with D unclear. Per the germline V gene, CDR1 is MNHEY and CDR2 is SVGAGI. The CDR3 is made up of 15 amino acids. Deletions cut 0 bases from V and 2 bases from J, with 8 bases between. The CDR3 DNA reads TGTGCCAGCAGTTACTCGACCCCTACCTACAATGAGCAGTTCTTC. This codes for CASSYSTPTYNEQFF.

V usage is TRBV5-1 and J usage is TRBJ1-1; D is undetermined. Germline V lookup: CDR1 SGHRS, CDR2 YFSETQ. Trimming took 0 bases from V and 1 from J, leaving 10 bases between them. The CDR3 has 15 residues. For the CDR3, the DNA is TGCGCCAGCAGCTTGGCTGGTTCACCGAACACTGAAGCTTTCTTT. It yields the protein CASSLAGSPNTEAFF.

The chain carries TRBV7-9 and TRBJ1-4, with D hard to call. The CDR3 is 17 residues long. Germline CDR1 is SEHNR and CDR2 is FQNEAQ (reference sequence). The V end was cut by 3 bases, the J end by 7 bases, with 21 bases between. CDR3 amino acids: CASSFSSDGVYAEKLFF. The DNA of the CDR3 is TGTGCCAGCAGCTTTAGTAGTGATGGGGTCTATGCTGAAAAACTGTTTTTT.

J is TRBJ2-2 and V is TRBV7-6; D not certain. The CDR3 is 14 amino acids. The V end was cut by 5 bases, the J end by 6 bases, with 13 bases between. Germline CDR1 SGHVS, CDR2 FNYEAQ. The DNA of the CDR3 is TGTGCCAGCAGCGAAGACGTCTCGGCCGGGGAGCTGTTTTTT. Protein: CASSEDVSAGELFF.

Concerning this clone itself: This sample includes further DNA sequences coding for the same CDR3. The rearrangement joins TRBV11-2 to TRBJ2-7; tentatively, D is TRBD2 (5 bases). Trimming removed 1 base from V and 1 base from J, with 8 bases in between. The CDR3 contains 14 residues. Per germline, CDR1 SGHAT and CDR2 FQNNGV. The CDR3 here is CASSLVGGSYEQYF. The CDR3 DNA reads TGTGCCAGCAGCTTAGTTGGAGGATCCTACGAGCAGTACTTC.

This chain links TRBV7-9 with TRBJ2-1; either TRBD1 or TRBD2 may supply D (5 bases each). From germline, CDR1 is SEHNR and CDR2 FQNEAQ (reference sequence). This CDR3 is built from 15 residues. With 3 bases removed from V and 1 base from J, the gap between germline ends came to 10 bases. The CDR3 coding sequence is TGTGCCAGCAGCTTGCCCGGGACGTCCTACAATGAGCAGTTCTTC. Its protein product is CASSLPGTSYNEQFF.

The chain joins TRBV7-2 to TRBJ2-3; D gene uncertain. The CDR3 length is 14 residues. Trimming stripped 0 bases from V and 5 bases from J, with 9 bases between. CDR1 is SGHTA, CDR2 FQGNSA, per germline. The CDR3 DNA sequence: TGTGCCAGCAGCTTAGCCCCCCTCGAAGATACGCAGTATTTT. Encoded protein: CASSLAPLEDTQYF.

This CDR3 reads CASSSPYGEGGSGEFF. The DNA of the CDR3 is TGTGCCAGCAGCTCGCCCTATGGGGAGGGAGGGAGTGGTGAGTTCTTC. The rearrangement uses TRBV7-9 and TRBJ2-1; 7 bases match TRBD2. V gave up 4 bases and J gave up 14 bases; unmatched junction bases: 20. Germline V lookup: CDR1 SEHNR, CDR2 FQNEAQ (reference sequence). CDR3 length: 16 amino acids.

This chain joins TRBV29-1 and TRBJ2-2; D is possibly TRBD2 (5 bases). V dropped 6 bases and J dropped 1 base, with 9 bases sitting between them. Germline CDR1 is SQVTM and CDR2 is ANQGSEA. The CDR3 contains 13 residues. CDR3: CSVTEENTGELFF. The CDR3 DNA reads TGCAGCGTGACGGAGGAGAACACCGGGGAGCTGTTTTTT.

The chain combines TRBV27 with TRBJ2-1, with D hard to call. Germline V gives CDR1 MNHEY, CDR2 SMNVEV (reference sequence). V was clipped by 3 bases and J by 5 bases, with 8 bases between them. The length of the CDR3 is 13 residues. CDR3 coding DNA: TGTGCCAGCAGTTTCGGCGTTCACAATGAGCAGTTCTTC. This codes for CASSFGVHNEQFF.

The chain employs TRBV7-9 and TRBJ2-3; TRBD1 matches at 9 bases. V was clipped by 5 bases and J by 0 bases; unmatched bases: 3. Germline CDR1 is SEHNR and CDR2 is FQNEAQ (reference sequence). The CDR3 runs to 15 residues. The CDR3 DNA sequence: TGTGCCAGCAGCATGGGACAGGGTAGCACAGATACGCAGTATTTT. This encodes CASSMGQGSTDTQYF. Looking up the rest from reference TRBV7-9 and TRBJ2-3 gives the full variable domain: DTGVSQNPRHKITKRGQNVTFRCDPISEHNRLYWYRQTLGQGPEFLTYFQNEAQLEKSRLLSDRFSAERPKGSFSTLEIQRTEQGDSAMYLCASSMGQGSTDTQYFGPGTRLTVL.

The chain employs TRBV6-6 and TRBJ1-2; 8 nucleotides line up with TRBD1. The CDR3 is 16 residues long. CDR1 MNHNY and CDR2 SVGAGI come from the germline V gene (reference sequence). V was clipped by 6 bases and J by 3 bases; unmatched bases: 12. CDR3 sequence reads: CASRDTLVQGDYGYTF. In DNA, the CDR3 is TGTGCCAGCAGAGATACATTAGTACAGGGGGACTATGGCTACACCTTC.

The chain has TRBV7-8 and TRBJ2-7; 8 nucleotides line up with TRBD1. The CDR3 has 14 residues. Germline V gene lookup returns CDR1 SGHVS and CDR2 FQNEAQ. V lost 4 bases, J lost 3 bases, and 5 bases stayed unmatched. The CDR3 DNA reads TGTGCCAGCAGCTACAGACAGGGGAACTACGAGCAGTACTTC. It translates to CASSYRQGNYEQYF.

The chain carries TRBV7-9 and TRBJ2-7; D could derive from TRBD1 or TRBD2 (5 bases each). The CDR3 has 16 residues. V was trimmed by 7 bases and J by 5 bases, leaving 24 bases between them. Germline CDR1 is SEHNR and CDR2 is FQNEAQ (reference sequence). CDR3 amino acids: CASTDHGAGTRDEQYF. In nucleotides, the CDR3 is TGTGCCAGCACCGACCATGGGGCAGGGACCAGGGACGAGCAGTACTTC.

The chain has TRBV11-2 and TRBJ2-7, with D tentatively TRBD1 or TRBD2 (6 bases each). Germline values: CDR1 SGHAT, CDR2 FQNNGV. The CDR3 totals 16 residues. V shed 2 bases and J shed 2 bases, with 16 bases lying between them. The CDR3 is CASSLPGAPGPYEQYF. CDR3 nucleotide sequence: TGTGCCAGCAGCTTACCGGGGGCCCCCGGGCCCTACGAGCAGTACTTC. The full variable domain, completed using reference TRBV11-2 and TRBJ2-7, is EAGVAQSPRYKIIEKRQSVAFWCNPISGHATLYWYQQILGQGPKLLIQFQNNGVVDDSQLPKDRFSAERLKGVDSTLKIQPAKLEDSAVYLCASSLPGAPGPYEQYFGPGTRLTVT.

The chain carries TRBV7-9 and TRBJ1-2; D may be TRBD1 (5 bases). The CDR3 is 15 residues long. Germline V lookup: CDR1 SEHNR, CDR2 FQNEAQ (reference sequence). The V gene lost 3 bases and the J gene lost 0 bases, with 11 bases spanning the gap. The CDR3: CASSFTTVPNYGYTF. CDR3 nucleotide sequence: TGTGCCAGCAGCTTTACGACAGTGCCTAACTATGGCTACACCTTC.

The chain links TRBV7-6 to TRBJ2-2; a possible D gene is TRBD1 (6 bases). Germline V lookup: CDR1 SGHVS, CDR2 FNYEAQ. The CDR3 length is 15 residues. V was trimmed by 3 bases and J by 6 bases, leaving 14 bases between them. In DNA form, the CDR3 reads TGTGCCAGCAGCTTTTATAGCAGGGGTGCCGGGGAGCTGTTTTTT. Its protein is CASSFYSRGAGELFF.

This chain uses TRBV25-1 with TRBJ2-5; unclear D gene. This CDR3 has 11 amino acids. V dropped 6 bases and J dropped 2 bases, with 4 bases sitting between them. Looked up from germline, CDR1 is MGHDK and CDR2 is SYGVNS. The CDR3 spells CASRHQETQYF. DNA of the CDR3: TGTGCCAGCAGGCATCAAGAGACCCAGTACTTC.

This clone was counted a few times. This chain uses TRBV2 with TRBJ1-5, with D perhaps TRBD1 (5 bases). Germline CDR1 SNHLY, CDR2 FYNNEI. The V end lost 3 bases, the J end lost 6 bases, and 15 bases lay between the germline ends. CDR3 size: 15 residues. CDR3 nucleotide sequence: TGTGCCAGCAGTGACCCACGGGGGATGGTTCAGCCCCAGCATTTT. Translated: CASSDPRGMVQPQHF.

The chain recombines TRBV25-1 with TRBJ2-5; D is perhaps TRBD1 (6 bases). The CDR3 spans 14 residues. Germline V gives CDR1 MGHDK, CDR2 SYGVNS. V gave up 2 bases and J gave up 1 base, with 8 bases separating them. CDR3 in DNA: TGTGCCAGCAGTGAACTCAGGGGCCAAGAGACCCAGTACTTC. Residues: CASSELRGQETQYF.

Written as DNA, the CDR3 is TGTGCCAGCAGCGCCCCATGGGGAGAGCAGTACTTC. Translated: CASSAPWGEQYF. The V and J genes are TRBV9 and TRBJ2-7; D call uncertain. Trimming took off 3 bases at V and 7 bases at J, with 11 bases between the two ends. The CDR3 contains 12 residues. Germline V CDR1 and CDR2: SGDLS, YYNGEE.

This CDR3 is CASSQASGRGNEQFF. The DNA of the CDR3 is TGCGCCAGCAGCCAAGCTAGCGGGAGGGGCAATGAGCAGTTCTTC. The genes are TRBV4-1 and TRBJ2-1, with 12 positions matching TRBD2. The germline gives CDR1 MGHRA, CDR2 YSYEKL. The CDR3 is 15 amino acids. V gave up 1 base and J gave up 6 bases; unmatched junction bases: 1.

This clone was counted once. The chain employs TRBV29-1 and TRBJ2-7; weak D call: TRBD1 (6 bases). V dropped 3 bases and J dropped 4 bases, with 13 bases sitting between them. Germline lookup yields CDR1 SQVTM and CDR2 ANQGSEA. This CDR3 contains 13 residues. The CDR3 DNA sequence: TGCAGCGTTGATGATGGGACACAGTACGAGCAGTACTTC. Residues: CSVDDGTQYEQYF.

The rearrangement joins TRBV4-1 to TRBJ2-7; the D gene is possibly TRBD2 (5 bases). Trimming removed 4 bases from V and 1 base from J, with 14 bases in between. Germline V CDR1 and CDR2: MGHRA, YSYEKL. There are 15 residues in the CDR3. The CDR3 loop is CASSPESGKSYEQYF. Here the CDR3 DNA reads TGCGCCAGCAGCCCAGAGTCGGGAAAGTCCTACGAGCAGTACTTC.

The rearrangement uses TRBV6-5 and TRBJ2-7; 10 nucleotides align to TRBD2. Trimming at V came to 4 bases and at J to 4 bases, leaving 4 bases not matched to a gene. The CDR3 consists of 14 residues. The V gene's germline CDR1 is MNHEY and CDR2 SVGAGI. The CDR3 region has the DNA TGTGCCAGCAGTTCCGGGACTAGCGTTTACGAGCAGTACTTC. Protein: CASSSGTSVYEQYF.

About this clone itself: Other DNA sequences within the sample encode an identical CDR3. V usage is TRBV27 and J usage is TRBJ2-7; possible D gene TRBD2, 5 bases. CDR1 is MNHEY, CDR2 SMNVEV, per germline (reference sequence). Trimming took off 6 bases at V and 3 bases at J, with 12 bases between the two ends. The CDR3 contains 13 residues. In DNA, the CDR3 is TGTGCCAGCAGCCTCGGAGGAGACTACGAGCAGTACTTC. Amino acid sequence: CASSLGGDYEQYF.